This passage covers 21 T cell receptor beta chains from one sample sequenced in a study of OX40 agonist ivuxolimab in advanced cancers. The repertoire was sequenced with immunoSEQ multiplex PCR; TCRdb's copy has only in-frame clones and lacks some. This table has 37,000 or so clones, 70% to 90% appearing once. The source material was CD4+ or CD8+ T cells sorted from blood, sampled in a trial of the OX40 agonist ivuxolimab. These receptors came from an adult with an advanced solid tumor such as melanoma, head and neck, liver or kidney cancer.

The chain joins TRBV7-2 to TRBJ2-7; 9 bases align to TRBD2. The CDR3 sequence is 15 residues long. Germline CDR1 is SGHTA and CDR2 is FQGNSA. With V trimmed by 4 bases and J by 3 bases, 7 bases remained unmatched. The CDR3: CASSYQRGAYYEQYF. The CDR3 DNA is TGTGCCAGCAGCTACCAGCGGGGGGCGTACTACGAGCAGTACTTC.

The rearrangement links TRBV19 to TRBJ2-7, with D perhaps matching TRBD1 (6 bases). Germline-derived CDR1 and CDR2 are LNHDA and SQIVND (reference sequence). The CDR3 has 13 residues. V was trimmed by 3 bases and J by 3 bases, leaving 9 bases between them. The CDR3: CASSIGQFYEQYF. The CDR3 DNA sequence: TGTGCCAGTAGTATTGGACAGTTCTACGAGCAGTACTTC.

V gene TRBV5-1 combines with J gene TRBJ2-1, with D perhaps given as TRBD1 or TRBD2 (5 bases each). This CDR3 spans 15 amino acids. Trimming cost V 4 bases and J 7 bases, with 18 bases left between them. Germline lookup yields CDR1 SGHRS and CDR2 YFSETQ. The CDR3 DNA sequence: TGCGCCAGCAGCCCCCAATCGAGGGGCTTAAATGAGCAGTTCTTC. Translation gives CASSPQSRGLNEQFF.

The V call is TRBV6-1, the J call TRBJ2-3; the match to TRBD1 covers 8 bases. CDR1 and CDR2 from the germline V gene are MNHNS and SASEGT. Losses at the gene ends were 4 bases for V and 4 bases for J; bases not matched to a gene: 7. This CDR3 region has 15 residues. CDR3 in DNA: TGTGCCAGCAGTGGAGGGACAGGAAATGCAGATACGCAGTATTTT. It specifies CASSGGTGNADTQYF.

This clone was seen a single time. V is TRBV1 and J is TRBJ2-7; the table's D gene call, TRBD1, was not cross checked with the DNA. TRBV1 is listed as a pseudogene. The CDR3 length is 14 residues. The CDR3 here is CTRGDNPSSYEQYF. In DNA, the CDR3 is TGCACCAGGGGGGACAACCCGAGCTCCTACGAGCAGTACTTC.

This clone has just one count. A read error may account for a junction end that differs from germline. The V call is TRBV7-7, the J call TRBJ2-7; no definite D call. This CDR3 spans 13 amino acids. Germline V gene lookup returns CDR1 SSHAT and CDR2 FNYEAQ (reference sequence). CDR3: CASSQDRLGEQYF. CDR3 DNA: TGTGCTAGCAGCCAGGACCGCCTTGGGGAGCAGTACTTC.

This CDR3 reads CASSPRTSGYNEQFF. In DNA form, the CDR3 reads TGCGCCAGCAGCCCCCGGACTAGCGGCTACAATGAGCAGTTCTTC. V gene TRBV4-3 combines with J gene TRBJ2-1, with TRBD2 matching 10 bases. The CDR3 spans 15 residues. V lost 4 bases and J lost 3; bases outside the gene matches: 3. Germline V gene data show CDR1 as LGHNA and CDR2 as YSLEER.

This clone was detected once. The chain recombines TRBV7-3 with TRBJ2-6; D unclear. Trimming took off 6 bases at V and 0 bases at J, with 9 bases between the two ends. From germline, CDR1 is SGHTA and CDR2 FQGTGA. The length of the CDR3 is 15 residues. The CDR3: CASRQDNSGANVLTF. The CDR3 nucleotides read TGTGCCAGCAGACAAGACAACTCTGGGGCCAACGTCCTGACTTTC.

The V and J genes are TRBV7-2 and TRBJ2-5; 10 bases fit TRBD2. CDR1 and CDR2 (germline): SGHTA, FQGNSA. The CDR3 is 15 residues long. The V and J ends lost 2 bases and 5 bases, in that order; junction bases with no gene match: 5. CDR3 DNA: TGTGCCAGCAGCTTATTTAGCGGGGGGCCGGAGACCCAGTACTTC. Its protein is CASSLFSGGPETQYF.

This clone has just a few counts. One end of the junction varies from germline; a read error may be responsible. V and J are TRBV7-7 and TRBJ2-1; 10 nucleotides line up with TRBD1. This CDR3 is 14 amino acids long. The germline gives CDR1 SSHAT, CDR2 FNYEAQ (reference sequence). The CDR3 sequence is CASSLAGQGNEQFF. The CDR3 region has the DNA TGTGCTAGCAGCTTAGCGGGACAGGGGAATGAGCAGTTCTTC. Full variable domain (rest looked up from reference TRBV7-7 and TRBJ2-1): GAGVSQSPRYKVTKRGQDVTLRCDPISSHATLYWYQQALGQGPEFLTYFNYEAQPDKSGLPSDRFSAERPEGSISTLTIQRTEQRDSAMYRCASSLAGQGNEQFFGPGTRLTVL.

This chain connects TRBV4-3 to TRBJ2-1, with 7 bases aligning to TRBD2. The V segment lost 5 bases and the J segment 7 bases; nucleotides outside the gene matches: 11. CDR1 and CDR2 (germline): LGHNA, YSLEER. The CDR3 is 15 amino acids. Here the CDR3 DNA reads TGCGCCAGCAGCTCGCTAGCGGTATTTGGGAATGAGCAGTTCTTC. The encoded protein is CASSSLAVFGNEQFF.

V usage is TRBV7-2 and J usage is TRBJ2-3, with D perhaps assigned TRBD1 or TRBD2 (6 bases each). The CDR3 covers 17 residues. With 3 bases removed from V and 0 bases from J, the gap between germline ends came to 16 bases. From germline, CDR1 is SGHTA and CDR2 FQGNSA. This CDR3 is CASSLASLGGSTDTQYF. DNA of the CDR3: TGTGCCAGCAGCTTGGCCTCCTTAGGGGGGAGCACAGATACGCAGTATTTT.

V and J are TRBV30 and TRBJ1-1; 7 bases line up with TRBD1. CDR3 size: 15 residues. Germline CDR1 reads GTSNPN; CDR2 reads SVGIG (reference sequence). The V gene end was trimmed by 3 bases and the J gene end by 0 bases; junction bases not matched to a gene: 7. The chain's CDR3 is CAWRQGGRMNTEAFF. CDR3 nucleotide sequence: TGTGCCTGGAGGCAGGGGGGGAGAATGAACACTGAAGCTTTCTTT. Filled out from reference TRBV30 and TRBJ1-1, the complete variable domain reads SQTIHQWPATLVQPVGSPLSLECTVEGTSNPNLYWYRQAAGRGLQLLFYSVGIGQISSEVPQNLSASRPQDRQFILSSKKLLLSDSGFYLCAWRQGGRMNTEAFFGQGTRLTVV.

This clone was observed once. J is TRBJ1-2 and V is TRBV9; TRBD1 might be the D (5 bases). Deletions cut 3 bases from V and 3 bases from J, with 18 bases between. This CDR3 has 16 amino acids. Germline assignment: CDR1 SGDLS and CDR2 YYNGEE. CDR3 sequence (DNA): TGTGCCAGCAGCGGACAGACAGTGGGTCAGGACTATGGCTACACCTTC. Its translation: CASSGQTVGQDYGYTF.

This chain joins TRBV10-1 and TRBJ2-2, with 7 bases aligning to TRBD1. Germline V gene lookup returns CDR1 WNHNN and CDR2 SYGVQD (reference sequence). The V gene end was trimmed by 8 bases and the J gene end by 6 bases; junction bases not matched to a gene: 9. The CDR3 extends over 14 amino acids. The CDR3 sequence is CASSRDSNAGELFF. For the CDR3, the DNA is TGCGCCAGCTCCCGGGACAGCAACGCCGGGGAGCTGTTTTTT.

This clone has a single count. The chain recombines TRBV6-1 with TRBJ1-2; D remains ambiguous. V shed 1 base and J shed 6 bases, with 9 bases lying between them. This CDR3 is built from 13 residues. Germline CDR1 reads MNHNS; CDR2 reads SASEGT. CDR3: CASSEGAYNGYTF. In DNA, the CDR3 is TGTGCCAGCAGTGAAGGGGCATACAATGGCTACACCTTC.

V and J are TRBV6-1 and TRBJ2-5; no clear D gene. CDR1 and CDR2 (germline): MNHNS, SASEGT. Deletions cut 0 bases from V and 3 bases from J, with 5 bases between. The CDR3 has 13 residues. The CDR3: CASSEAWKETQYF. The CDR3 nucleotides are TGTGCCAGCAGTGAAGCATGGAAAGAGACCCAGTACTTC.

The chain employs TRBV27 and TRBJ2-7, with D possibly matching TRBD1 (7 bases). Germline loops: CDR1 MNHEY, CDR2 SMNVEV (reference sequence). The CDR3 is 14 residues long. V was clipped by 3 bases and J by 0 bases, with 9 bases between them. The CDR3 reads CASSLEGASYEQYF. The CDR3 DNA reads TGTGCCAGCAGTTTGGAGGGGGCCTCCTACGAGCAGTACTTC.

The rearrangement uses TRBV2 and TRBJ1-4; D is unclear. With 5 bases removed from V and 8 bases from J, the gap between germline ends came to 15 bases. From germline, CDR1 is SNHLY and CDR2 FYNNEI. The CDR3 has 14 residues. CDR3 sequence (DNA): TGTGCCAGCAGTTTCCCCCCTCAATCCGAAAAACTGTTTTTT. Translated: CASSFPPQSEKLFF.

The chain joins TRBV14 to TRBJ2-3; 11 nucleotides match TRBD2. Germline CDR1 SGHDN, CDR2 FVKESK. Trimming at V came to 4 bases and at J to 6 bases, leaving 15 bases not matched to a gene. The CDR3 extends over 18 amino acids. The CDR3 DNA reads TGTGCCAGCAGCCGCCAAGGAGTAGCGGGGGGGAGTTCGGATACGCAGTATTTT. Protein: CASSRQGVAGGSSDTQYF.

The rearrangement joins TRBV4-3 to TRBJ2-7; tentatively, D is TRBD2 (6 bases). Germline V gene sequence: CDR1 LGHNA, CDR2 YSLEER. V lost 5 bases, J lost 3 bases, and 14 bases lay in between. This CDR3 has 14 amino acids. The chain's CDR3 is CASSSQPGDYEQYF. CDR3 sequence (DNA): TGCGCCAGCAGCTCTCAACCGGGGGACTACGAGCAGTACTTC.